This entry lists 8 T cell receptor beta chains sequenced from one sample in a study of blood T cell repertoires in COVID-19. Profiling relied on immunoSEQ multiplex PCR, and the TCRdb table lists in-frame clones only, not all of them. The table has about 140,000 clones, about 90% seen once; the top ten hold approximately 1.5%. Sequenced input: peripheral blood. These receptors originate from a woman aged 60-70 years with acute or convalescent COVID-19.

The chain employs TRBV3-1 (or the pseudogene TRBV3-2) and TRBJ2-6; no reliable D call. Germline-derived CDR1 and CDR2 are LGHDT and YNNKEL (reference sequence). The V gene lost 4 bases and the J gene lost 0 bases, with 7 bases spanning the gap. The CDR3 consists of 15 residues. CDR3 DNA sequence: TGTGCCAGCAGCCTTCGTAACTCTGGGGCCAACGTCCTGACTTTC. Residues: CASSLRNSGANVLTF.

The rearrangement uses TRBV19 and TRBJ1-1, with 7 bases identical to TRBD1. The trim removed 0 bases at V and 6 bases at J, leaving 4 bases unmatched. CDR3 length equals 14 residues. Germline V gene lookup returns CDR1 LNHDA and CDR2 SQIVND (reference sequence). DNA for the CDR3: TGTGCCAGTAGTATAGACTCAGGGGGACCTGAAGCTTTCTTT. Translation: CASSIDSGGPEAFF.

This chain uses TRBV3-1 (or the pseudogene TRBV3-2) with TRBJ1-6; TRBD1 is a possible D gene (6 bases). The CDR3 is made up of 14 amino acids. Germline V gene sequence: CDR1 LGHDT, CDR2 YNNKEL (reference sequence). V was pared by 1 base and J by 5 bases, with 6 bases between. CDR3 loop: CASSQGTDNSPLHF. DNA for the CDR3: TGTGCCAGCAGCCAAGGGACAGATAATTCACCCCTCCACTTT.

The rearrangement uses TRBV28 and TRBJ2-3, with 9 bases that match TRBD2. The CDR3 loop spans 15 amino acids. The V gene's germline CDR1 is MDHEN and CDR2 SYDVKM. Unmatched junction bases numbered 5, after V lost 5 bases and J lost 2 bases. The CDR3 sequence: CASSIIAGDTDTQYF. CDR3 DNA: TGTGCCAGCAGTATCATAGCGGGGGACACAGATACGCAGTATTTT.

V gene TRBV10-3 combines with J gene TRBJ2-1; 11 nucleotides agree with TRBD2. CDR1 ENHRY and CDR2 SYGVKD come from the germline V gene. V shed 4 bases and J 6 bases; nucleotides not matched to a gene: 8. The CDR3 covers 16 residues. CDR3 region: CAISAYRLAGTNEQFF. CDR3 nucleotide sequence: TGTGCCATCAGTGCCTACCGACTAGCGGGAACCAATGAGCAGTTCTTC.

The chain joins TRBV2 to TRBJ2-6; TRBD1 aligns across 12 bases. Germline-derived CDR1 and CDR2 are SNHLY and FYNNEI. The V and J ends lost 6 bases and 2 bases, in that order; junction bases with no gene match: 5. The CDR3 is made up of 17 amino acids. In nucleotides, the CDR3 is TGTGCCAGCAGGGCCGGGACAGGGGGCGCTGGGGCCAACGTCCTGACTTTC. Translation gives CASRAGTGGAGANVLTF.

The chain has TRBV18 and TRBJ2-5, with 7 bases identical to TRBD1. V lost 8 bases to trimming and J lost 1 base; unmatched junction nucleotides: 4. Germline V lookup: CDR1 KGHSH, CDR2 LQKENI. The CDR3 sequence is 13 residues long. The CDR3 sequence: CASQTGTQETQYF. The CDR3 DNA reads TGTGCCAGCCAGACAGGGACCCAAGAGACCCAGTACTTC.

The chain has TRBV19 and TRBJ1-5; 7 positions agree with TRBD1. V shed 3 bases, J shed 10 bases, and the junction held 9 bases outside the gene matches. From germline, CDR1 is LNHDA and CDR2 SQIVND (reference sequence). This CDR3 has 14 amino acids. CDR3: CASSILETGSPQHF. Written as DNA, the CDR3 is TGTGCCAGTAGTATCCTAGAGACAGGGAGCCCCCAGCATTTT.